These 31 T cell receptor beta chains share one sample of origin, sequenced in a study of cytomegalovirus exposure and HLA in healthy donors. A multiplex PCR was run with 60 Vbeta primers and 13 Jbeta primers. Sequencing was performed with immunoSEQ multiplex PCR; in TCRdb, only in-frame clones are kept and a portion is missing. Among about 150,000 clones listed, 75% to 80% were seen once. The sample was PBMCs. Every receptor here comes from a woman aged 30 to 39 in good health and CMV-seronegative.

This clone appeared a single time. This sequence joins TRBV6-4 and TRBJ1-1, with TRBD1 matching over 10 bases. The germline CDR1 and CDR2 sequences are MRHNA and SNTAGT. Germline trimming cut 2 bases from V and 1 base from J; bases unmatched to any gene: 1. CDR3 size: 15 residues. The CDR3 here is CASSDRTGGNTEAFF. The CDR3 nucleotides read TGTGCCAGCAGTGACCGGACAGGGGGGAACACTGAAGCTTTCTTT.

The genes are TRBV2 and TRBJ1-2; D call uncertain. The V gene's germline CDR1 is SNHLY and CDR2 FYNNEI. Trimming removed 9 bases at V and 8 bases at J, with 13 bases between. This CDR3 is built from 11 residues. CDR3 bases: TGTGCCAGTAGTCAGCTGAGGGGCTACACCTTC. Encoded protein: CASSQLRGYTF.

The rearrangement joins TRBV6-1 to TRBJ2-7; the match to TRBD1 covers 7 bases. V trimming: 6 bases; J trimming: 0 bases; junction bases outside the gene matches: 8. The CDR3 is 15 amino acids. CDR1 and CDR2 (germline): MNHNS, SASEGT. The chain's CDR3 is CASSATGDLSYEQYF. CDR3 nucleotide sequence: TGTGCCAGCAGCGCCACAGGGGACCTCTCCTACGAGCAGTACTTC.

CDR3 bases: TGTGCCAGCAGCTTGGGGACACGTGGCTACACCTTC. Encoded protein: CASSLGTRGYTF. This sequence joins TRBV5-5 and TRBJ1-2; a weak D match, TRBD1 (5 bases). Germline V gene sequence: CDR1 SGHKS, CDR2 YYEKEE (reference sequence). The V end lost 0 bases, the J end lost 7 bases, and 7 bases lay between the germline ends. The CDR3 is 12 residues long.

The J gene is TRBJ2-1, the V gene TRBV7-6, with D perhaps TRBD1 (5 bases). The V gene lost 4 bases and the J gene lost 4 bases, with 14 bases spanning the gap. Germline values: CDR1 SGHVS, CDR2 FNYEAQ. This CDR3 comprises 15 residues. The CDR3 DNA is TGTGCCAGCAGCTCCTCGGACACAGCTTACAATGAGCAGTTCTTC. It yields the protein CASSSSDTAYNEQFF.

The chain employs TRBV16 and TRBJ1-1, with 9 bases lining up with TRBD1. Germline loops: CDR1 KGHSY, CDR2 FQNENV. The junction had 5 bases not matched to a gene; V was cut back by 6 bases and J by 3 bases. The CDR3 contains 14 residues. In nucleotides, the CDR3 is TGTGCCAGCAGTCAGACAGGGGGGGACACTGAAGCTTTCTTT. Its translation is CASSQTGGDTEAFF.

The gene calls are TRBV7-9 and TRBJ2-7, with a possible D match to TRBD2 (6 bases). Per germline, CDR1 SEHNR and CDR2 FQNEAQ (reference sequence). The ends were cut back, 7 bases at V and 5 bases at J, with 21 bases in the middle. This CDR3 has 15 amino acids. CDR3 sequence: CASTPSEGLTHEQYF. CDR3 nucleotides: TGTGCCAGCACCCCTAGCGAGGGCCTAACCCACGAGCAGTACTTC.

CDR3 region: CASSLSRTGYGYTF. In DNA form, the CDR3 reads TGTGCCAGCAGTTTATCCCGGACAGGGTATGGCTACACCTTC. The chain combines TRBV28 with TRBJ1-2; 8 bases align to TRBD1. The CDR3 is 14 amino acids. V lost 1 base and J lost 5; bases outside the gene matches: 3. CDR1 and CDR2 (germline): MDHEN, SYDVKM.

The chain links TRBV25-1 to TRBJ2-2; D is perhaps TRBD1 (7 bases). CDR1 and CDR2 (germline): MGHDK, SYGVNS. Trimming cost V 5 bases and J 4 bases, with 14 bases left between them. CDR3 length: 15 residues. The DNA for the CDR3 is TGTGCCAGCAGTCCAGGGCAGGGGGGCACCGGGGAGCTGTTTTTT. Translating it yields CASSPGQGGTGELFF.

This chain joins TRBV11-2 and TRBJ1-1; no definite D call. Germline CDR1 and CDR2: SGHAT and FQNNGV. The V end lost 1 base, the J end lost 8 bases, and 11 bases lay between the germline ends. The CDR3 runs to 13 residues. CDR3 DNA: TGTGCCAGCAGCTTAGCCGGGATGGGGGAAGCTTTCTTT. Translated: CASSLAGMGEAFF.

The V and J genes are TRBV14 and TRBJ1-2, with D perhaps matching TRBD1 (6 bases). The V end lost 1 base, the J end lost 6 bases, and 12 bases lay between the germline ends. Germline V gene lookup returns CDR1 SGHDN and CDR2 FVKESK. This CDR3 has 14 amino acids. CDR3 sequence (DNA): TGTGCCAGCAGCCAAGGGACAGTGAGGGATGGCTACACCTTC. This sequence encodes CASSQGTVRDGYTF.

V gene TRBV7-9 combines with J gene TRBJ2-7, with D perhaps matching TRBD2 (5 bases). V lost 0 bases, J lost 11 bases, and 17 bases lay in between. Germline V gives CDR1 SEHNR, CDR2 FQNEAQ (reference sequence). This CDR3 has 14 amino acids. CDR3 in amino acids: CASSLALGGLGEYF. CDR3 nucleotide sequence: TGTGCCAGCAGCTTAGCGCTCGGCGGACTTGGGGAGTACTTC.

The rearrangement links TRBV5-8 to TRBJ1-2, with 7 bases fitting TRBD1. The CDR3 runs to 14 residues. The V segment lost 0 bases and the J segment 4 bases; nucleotides outside the gene matches: 3. Germline CDR1 is SGHTS and CDR2 is YDEGEE. This CDR3 is CASSLAPGGYGYTF. The DNA of the CDR3 is TGTGCCAGCAGCTTGGCTCCAGGGGGCTATGGCTACACCTTC.

This rearrangement joins TRBV27 to TRBJ1-2; 7 bases map to TRBD1. The CDR3 sequence is 11 residues long. Per germline, CDR1 MNHEY and CDR2 SMNVEV (reference sequence). Trimming at V came to 8 bases and at J to 4 bases, leaving 1 base not matched to a gene. This CDR3 reads CASRQGYGYTF. In nucleotides, the CDR3 is TGTGCCAGCCGACAGGGCTATGGCTACACCTTC.

The chain combines TRBV5-1 with TRBJ1-1; D is perhaps TRBD1 (6 bases). Germline CDR1 SGHRS, CDR2 YFSETQ. The CDR3 covers 16 residues. The ends were cut back, 1 base at V and 1 base at J, with 14 bases in the middle. The CDR3, as DNA: TGCGCCAGCAGCTTGAGGGCTGGGGGGGCGAACACTGAAGCTTTCTTT. This gives the protein CASSLRAGGANTEAFF.

The V call is TRBV19, the J call TRBJ1-4; 9 bases align to TRBD1. CDR1 is LNHDA, CDR2 SQIVND, per germline (reference sequence). The CDR3 totals 14 residues. V lost 5 bases, J lost 8 bases, and 6 bases stayed unmatched. Here the CDR3 reads CASSHRQGEEKLFF. Here the CDR3 DNA reads TGTGCCAGTAGTCATCGACAGGGGGAAGAAAAACTGTTTTTT.

The chain employs TRBV19 and TRBJ1-1; D may be TRBD1 (5 bases). Germline V gives CDR1 LNHDA, CDR2 SQIVND (reference sequence). V lost 2 bases and J 0 bases, leaving 13 bases between the germline ends. This CDR3 is built from 16 residues. The CDR3 DNA reads as TGTGCCAGTAGTATAAAAAAGGGGCGCATGAACACTGAAGCTTTCTTT. Translated: CASSIKKGRMNTEAFF. Supplemented by reference TRBV19 and TRBJ1-1, the full variable domain reads DGGITQSPKYLFRKEGQNVTLSCEQNLNHDAMYWYRQDPGQGLRLIYYSQIVNDFQKGDIAEGYSVSREKKESFPLTVTSAQKNPTAFYLCASSIKKGRMNTEAFFGQGTRLTVV.

The CDR3 is CASSPTPNTEAFF. CDR3 bases: TGTGCCAGCAGCCCTACCCCGAACACTGAAGCTTTCTTT. The chain employs TRBV27 and TRBJ1-1; unclear D gene. V lost 6 bases, J lost 1 base, and 9 bases lay in between. The CDR3 has 13 residues. In germline, CDR1 is MNHEY, CDR2 SMNVEV (reference sequence).

This chain uses TRBV6-5 with TRBJ1-5; D remains ambiguous. This CDR3 spans 15 amino acids. Germline assignment: CDR1 MNHEY and CDR2 SVGAGI. Deletions cut 5 bases from V and 2 bases from J, with 13 bases between. For the CDR3, the DNA is TGTGCCAGCAGTAACGGAGGTACGGGCAATCAGCCCCAGCATTTT. This translates into CASSNGGTGNQPQHF.

In DNA form, the CDR3 reads TGCGCCAGCAGCTACCAAAGCGGGGGCGCCTACGAGCAGTACTTC. Encoded protein: CASSYQSGGAYEQYF. The V and J genes are TRBV4-1 and TRBJ2-7; 8 bases fit TRBD2. Trimming took 5 bases from V and 2 from J; bases not matched to a gene: 8. The CDR3 is 15 residues long. Germline CDR1 reads MGHRA; CDR2 reads YSYEKL.

The chain couples TRBV5-4 to TRBJ2-5; 11 bases map to TRBD1. V dropped 0 bases and J dropped 11; count of bases not matched to a gene: 15. This CDR3 contains 17 residues. Germline-derived CDR1 and CDR2 are SGHNT and YYREEE (reference sequence). The CDR3 DNA reads as TGTGCCAGCAGCTTGGGCGGACAGGGGGCGCAGGCCCGAGAGCAGTACTTC. As protein: CASSLGGQGAQAREQYF.

This clone appeared a single time. This chain joins TRBV29-1 and TRBJ2-5; TRBD2 might be the D (6 bases). Trimming removed 5 bases from V and 1 base from J, with 17 bases in between. The CDR3 sequence is 15 residues long. Germline CDR1 and CDR2: SQVTM and ANQGSEA. Here the CDR3 reads CSVHRGGLGQETQYF. CDR3 DNA sequence: TGCAGCGTTCACCGTGGAGGGCTGGGCCAAGAGACCCAGTACTTC.

The chain carries TRBV5-1 and TRBJ1-1; D remains unclear. There are 14 residues in the CDR3. V shed 5 bases and J shed 2 bases, with 13 bases lying between them. Germline V lookup: CDR1 SGHRS, CDR2 YFSETQ. CDR3 amino acids: CASSSTASNTEAFF. In nucleotides, the CDR3 is TGCGCCAGCAGTTCCACAGCCTCCAACACTGAAGCTTTCTTT.

The genes are TRBV21-1 and TRBJ2-2; the D segment call TRBD1 is taken from the table without a DNA check. TRBV21-1 is termed a pseudogene. The CDR3 covers 20 residues. The DNA of the CDR3 is TGTGCCAGCAGCAAAGCATGTTTTCTATCTGGGGGCGCCGACACCGGGGAGCTGTTTTTT. Its protein is CASSKACFLSGGADTGELFF.

The rearrangement uses TRBV7-2 and TRBJ1-5; tentative D call: TRBD1 (6 bases). Germline V gene sequence: CDR1 SGHTA, CDR2 FQGNSA. The CDR3 is 15 residues long. Trimming pared 3 bases from V and 2 bases from J, leaving 11 bases between. The CDR3 nucleotides are TGTGCCAGCAGCTTCCGCTGGACAGGCAATCAGCCCCAGCATTTT. Translating gives CASSFRWTGNQPQHF.

This clone was recorded a few times. The chain combines TRBV5-1 with TRBJ1-1; D might be TRBD1 (5 bases). Germline lookup yields CDR1 SGHRS and CDR2 YFSETQ. Trimming took off 1 base at V and 3 bases at J, with 13 bases between the two ends. This CDR3 has 15 amino acids. The CDR3 bases are TGCGCCAGCAGCTTGTCCCAGGGTGGTCACACTGAAGCTTTCTTT. The encoded protein is CASSLSQGGHTEAFF.

The chain is built from TRBV5-1 and TRBJ1-4; 7 positions match TRBD1. Trimming at V came to 0 bases and at J to 2 bases, leaving 4 bases not matched to a gene. In germline, CDR1 is SGHRS, CDR2 YFSETQ. The CDR3 spans 16 residues. CDR3 sequence (DNA): TGCGCCAGCAGCTTGGACTTACAGGGGACTAATGAAAAACTGTTTTTT. It specifies CASSLDLQGTNEKLFF.

The chain couples TRBV25-1 to TRBJ1-1; D remains unclear. The CDR3 runs to 10 residues. Germline-derived CDR1 and CDR2 are MGHDK and SYGVNS. Trimming took off 7 bases at V and 6 bases at J, with 6 bases between the two ends. Here the CDR3 reads CASKASEAFF. CDR3 DNA: TGTGCCAGCAAAGCGTCTGAAGCTTTCTTT.

J is TRBJ2-3 and V is TRBV5-1, with D perhaps matching TRBD1 (5 bases). Germline values: CDR1 SGHRS, CDR2 YFSETQ. Between the trimmed V and J ends, which lost 5 bases and 9 bases, there was a span of 13 bases. The CDR3 is 12 residues long. This CDR3 reads CASRTGYETQYF. CDR3 DNA sequence: TGCGCCAGCAGAACAGGATATGAGACGCAGTATTTT.

V usage is TRBV5-1 and J usage is TRBJ1-1, with D unresolved. The CDR3 is made up of 13 amino acids. Germline V lookup: CDR1 SGHRS, CDR2 YFSETQ. V dropped 3 bases and J dropped 6 bases, with 12 bases sitting between them. In DNA, the CDR3 is TGCGCCAGCAGCTCTGTTCTTCAGGCTGAAGCTTTCTTT. The encoded protein is CASSSVLQAEAFF.

The chain is built from TRBV6-6 and TRBJ1-1, with D unresolved. The V and J ends lost 8 bases and 0 bases respectively, with 10 bases between them. Germline CDR1 and CDR2: MNHNY and SVGAGI (reference sequence). The CDR3 length is 13 residues. This chain's CDR3 is CASPYSVNTEAFF. CDR3 in DNA: TGTGCCAGCCCATACTCCGTGAACACTGAAGCTTTCTTT.